This entry lists 15 T cell receptor beta chains sequenced from one sample in a study of cytomegalovirus exposure and HLA in healthy donors. The PCR was carried out with 60 Vbeta primers and 13 Jbeta primers. The repertoire was sequenced with immunoSEQ multiplex PCR; TCRdb's copy has only in-frame clones and lacks some. The data contain 190,000 or so clones, 75% to 90% of them singletons. Sequenced: PBMCs. All receptors come from a man aged 50-59 years in good health and CMV-seronegative.

This clone has only a few counts. One end of the junction fails to match germline, which may point to a read error. The V call is TRBV5-4, the J call TRBJ2-1; no clear D. The germline V gene has CDR1 SGHNT and CDR2 YYREEE (reference sequence). The CDR3 consists of 16 residues. Here the CDR3 DNA reads TGCGCCAGCAGCCAAGATTCGGAGAGCTCCTACAATGAGCAGTTCTTC. Residues: CASSQDSESSYNEQFF. The variable domain in full, with the rest retrieved from reference TRBV5-4 and TRBJ2-1, is ETGVTQSPTHLIKTRGQQVTLRCSSQSGHNTVSWYQQALGQGPQFIFQYYREEENGRGNFPPRFSGLQFPNYSSELNVNALELDDSALYLCASSQDSESSYNEQFFGPGTRLTVL.

The chain carries TRBV25-1 and TRBJ2-6; the D is unclear. Germline CDR1 MGHDK, CDR2 SYGVNS. The CDR3 runs to 15 residues. V was pared by 4 bases and J by 0 bases, with 7 bases between. The CDR3 DNA is TGTGCCAGCAGTGTAGCTAGCTCTGGGGCCAACGTCCTGACTTTC. This translates into CASSVASSGANVLTF.

This clone was detected only once. The chain has TRBV7-9 and TRBJ2-2, with a weak D call TRBD1 (5 bases). V was shortened by 8 bases and J by 1 base, with 17 bases between the two germline ends. The CDR3 has 16 residues. Germline loops: CDR1 SEHNR, CDR2 FQNEAQ (reference sequence). The CDR3 region is CASSDSSIGNTGELFF. For the CDR3, the DNA is TGTGCCAGCTCCGACAGTAGTATAGGGAACACCGGGGAGCTGTTTTTT.

J is TRBJ2-5 and V is TRBV9; 7 bases map to TRBD2. The V segment lost 0 bases and the J segment 2 bases; nucleotides outside the gene matches: 4. In germline, CDR1 is SGDLS, CDR2 YYNGEE. The CDR3 extends over 15 amino acids. The CDR3 sequence is CASSVGVGGQETQYF. Written as DNA, the CDR3 is TGTGCCAGCAGCGTAGGTGTGGGGGGGCAAGAGACCCAGTACTTC.

V and J are TRBV7-2 and TRBJ2-1, with D perhaps matching TRBD2 (5 bases). The CDR3 has 16 amino acids. V was trimmed by 5 bases and J by 0 bases, leaving 14 bases between them. CDR1 and CDR2 from the germline V gene are SGHTA and FQGNSA. The CDR3 spells CASSPTREISYNEQFF. DNA for the CDR3: TGTGCCAGCAGCCCCACAAGGGAGATCTCCTACAATGAGCAGTTCTTC.

V usage is TRBV7-9 and J usage is TRBJ1-5, with D possibly TRBD1 on 5 matching bases. The CDR3 spans 12 residues. CDR1 SEHNR and CDR2 FQNEAQ come from the germline V gene (reference sequence). V was cut by 5 bases and J by 10 bases, with 12 bases left in between. The CDR3 DNA reads TGTGCCAGCAGCCCTGCAGGGCGACCCCAGCATTTT. Translated: CASSPAGRPQHF.

The chain couples TRBV19 to TRBJ2-7; the match to TRBD1 covers 8 bases. CDR3 length: 15 residues. Germline CDR1 is LNHDA and CDR2 is SQIVND (reference sequence). Trimming took 5 bases from V and 4 from J; bases not matched to a gene: 10. The CDR3 region has the DNA TGTGCCAGTAGTCCCAGGACAGGGAAATATTACGAGCAGTACTTC. It codes for CASSPRTGKYYEQYF. The full variable domain, in which reference TRBV19 and TRBJ2-7 provide the parts outside the CDR3, is DGGITQSPKYLFRKEGQNVTLSCEQNLNHDAMYWYRQDPGQGLRLIYYSQIVNDFQKGDIAEGYSVSREKKESFPLTVTSAQKNPTAFYLCASSPRTGKYYEQYFGPGTRLTVT.

This clone came up a few times. The V call is TRBV5-1, the J call TRBJ2-3, with 10 bases that match TRBD2. The CDR3 sequence is 16 residues long. CDR1 is SGHRS, CDR2 YFSETQ, per germline. Losses at the gene ends were 0 bases for V and 6 bases for J; bases not matched to a gene: 7. CDR3 protein: CASSLVPSGGRDTQYF. The DNA for the CDR3 is TGCGCCAGCAGCTTGGTCCCTAGCGGGGGCCGGGATACGCAGTATTTT.

The chain employs TRBV6-5 and TRBJ1-1, with D perhaps TRBD1 (5 bases). This CDR3 spans 13 amino acids. The V end lost 4 bases, the J end lost 5 bases, and 11 bases lay between the germline ends. Germline CDR1 reads MNHEY; CDR2 reads SVGAGI. The chain's CDR3 is CASSSRGGTEAFF. As DNA, the CDR3 is TGTGCCAGCAGTTCCCGGGGGGGGACTGAAGCTTTCTTT.

This chain uses TRBV7-2 with TRBJ2-3; 8 nucleotides line up with TRBD1. V lost 5 bases and J lost 1; bases outside the gene matches: 2. Germline loops: CDR1 SGHTA, CDR2 FQGNSA. This CDR3 is built from 14 residues. The CDR3 loop is CASSPGQGTDTQYF. For the CDR3, the DNA is TGTGCCAGCAGCCCGGGACAGGGCACAGATACGCAGTATTTT.

This clone showed up just a few times. The CDR3 DNA is TGCAGTGTACAGGGGATCAATGAGCAGTTCTTC. Encoded protein: CSVQGINEQFF. The genes are TRBV20-1 and TRBJ2-1, with TRBD1 matching over 7 bases. The CDR3 runs 11 residues. The V and J ends lost 7 bases and 6 bases, in that order; junction bases with no gene match: 3. Germline V gives CDR1 DFQATT, CDR2 SNEGSKA (reference sequence).

The chain uses TRBV5-1 and TRBJ1-4; possible D gene TRBD1, 5 bases. CDR1 is SGHRS, CDR2 YFSETQ, per germline. V was trimmed by 1 base and J by 4 bases, leaving 8 bases between them. CDR3 length equals 14 residues. CDR3 DNA: TGCGCCAGCAGCTTGTGGGGGGTTAATGAAAAACTGTTTTTT. This gives the protein CASSLWGVNEKLFF.

This clone appeared a single time. The chain employs TRBV28 and TRBJ2-1; D uncertain. The V end lost 2 bases, the J end lost 10 bases, and 9 bases lay between the germline ends. CDR1 MDHEN and CDR2 SYDVKM come from the germline V gene. This CDR3 comprises 12 residues. CDR3 loop: CASSLQYREQFF. CDR3 in DNA: TGTGCCAGCAGTTTACAGTATCGAGAGCAGTTCTTC.

The J gene is TRBJ1-1, the V gene TRBV30; the D is unclear. This CDR3 is built from 13 residues. Trimming stripped 4 bases from V and 7 bases from J, with 16 bases between. From germline, CDR1 is GTSNPN and CDR2 SVGIG (reference sequence). The DNA for the CDR3 is TGTGCCTGGAAGGAGGGAGTAGGGATTGAAGCTTTCTTT. Translation gives CAWKEGVGIEAFF.

The chain links TRBV19 to TRBJ1-5; D is uncertain. Per the germline V gene, CDR1 is LNHDA and CDR2 is SQIVND (reference sequence). Between the trimmed V and J ends, which lost 0 bases and 4 bases, there was a span of 7 bases. The CDR3 is 14 residues long. CDR3 DNA sequence: TGTGCCAGTAGTATAGAGAGGGCTAATCAGCCCCAGCATTTT. Its translation is CASSIERANQPQHF. Using reference TRBV19 and TRBJ1-5 for the parts outside the CDR3, the full variable domain is DGGITQSPKYLFRKEGQNVTLSCEQNLNHDAMYWYRQDPGQGLRLIYYSQIVNDFQKGDIAEGYSVSREKKESFPLTVTSAQKNPTAFYLCASSIERANQPQHFGDGTRLSIL.